This is a list of T cell receptor beta chains from one sample in a study of lymphopenia after photon versus proton radiotherapy. TCRdb's table, derived via immunoSEQ multiplex PCR, lists solely in-frame clones and lacks some. Seen here are tens of thousands of clones, 87% observed once, and the top ten hold roughly a tenth. Sequenced here: peripheral blood, sampled from a patient treated with proton-based radiotherapy. These receptor sequences come from a man older than 75 with esophageal cancer. The CDR3 runs from the conserved cysteine through the conserved F or W. D genes are given only for firm matches. The listing skips clone size in some rows; elsewhere it reads once, few, many or a size class.

v_gene: TRBV18; j_gene: TRBJ2-3; d_gene: TRBD1; abundance: .; CDR3nt: TGTGCCAGCTCACCAAACCGGGGACAGGGTTTAGGTGATACGCAGTATTTT; CDR3aa: CASSPNRGQGLGDTQYF
v_gene: TRBV2; j_gene: TRBJ2-7; d_gene: .; abundance: .; CDR3nt: TGTGCCAGCAGTAGACTAGGCACCTTAAGTCGGCAGTACTTC; CDR3aa: CASSRLGTLSRQYF
v_gene: TRBV6-1; j_gene: TRBJ1-1; d_gene: .; abundance: .; CDR3nt: TGTGCCAGCAGTGAAGCCAGGGAAGCGACTGAAGCTTTCTTT; CDR3aa: CASSEAREATEAFF
v_gene: TRBV4-3; j_gene: TRBJ1-2; d_gene: TRBD1; abundance: .; CDR3nt: TGCGCCAGCAGCCTGGGACAGAACTATGGCTACACCTTC; CDR3aa: CASSLGQNYGYTF
v_gene: TRBV7-3; j_gene: TRBJ2-7; d_gene: .; abundance: .; CDR3nt: TGTGCCAGCAGCCTCCAGGGGTTTGCCCCCCCCGACGAGCAGTACTTC; CDR3aa: CASSLQGFAPPDEQYF
v_gene: TRBV6-1; j_gene: TRBJ2-5; d_gene: TRBD1; abundance: few; CDR3nt: TGTGCCAGCAGTCCCTCGACAGGGTACCAAGAGACCCAGTACTTC; CDR3aa: CASSPSTGYQETQYF
v_gene: TRBV7-9; j_gene: TRBJ2-7; d_gene: TRBD1; abundance: .; CDR3nt: TGTGCCAGCAGCTATACCGGGACAGGGGACGACGAGCAGTACTTC; CDR3aa: CASSYTGTGDDEQYF
v_gene: TRBV4-3; j_gene: TRBJ1-2; d_gene: .; abundance: .; CDR3nt: TGCGCCAGCAGCCTAGAAGGACCGGTCCCAGAATATGGCTACACCTTC; CDR3aa: CASSLEGPVPEYGYTF
v_gene: TRBV7-2; j_gene: TRBJ2-7; d_gene: .; abundance: .; CDR3nt: TGTGCCAGCAGCCCCGAGTGGGGGCGGGGCACCTACGAGCAGTACTTC; CDR3aa: CASSPEWGRGTYEQYF
v_gene: TRBV5-1; j_gene: TRBJ2-5; d_gene: TRBD2; abundance: .; CDR3nt: TGCGCCAGCAGCTTGGCAACTAGCGGGAGGGCCTTGGAGACCCAGTACTTC; CDR3aa: CASSLATSGRALETQYF
v_gene: TRBV28; j_gene: TRBJ1-1; d_gene: .; abundance: .; CDR3nt: TGTGCCAGCAGTTTCACAGAGAACACTGAAGCTTTCTTT; CDR3aa: CASSFTENTEAFF
v_gene: TRBV27; j_gene: TRBJ2-2; d_gene: .; abundance: .; CDR3nt: TGTGCCAGCAGTTTATCCGGGGAGCTGTTTTTT; CDR3aa: CASSLSGELFF
v_gene: TRBV15; j_gene: TRBJ1-6; d_gene: .; abundance: .; CDR3nt: TGTGCCACCAGCAGAGATCCCCAGGGTTCACCCCTCCACTTT; CDR3aa: CATSRDPQGSPLHF
v_gene: TRBV6-6; j_gene: TRBJ1-2; d_gene: TRBD1; abundance: .; CDR3nt: TGTGCCAGCAGGTCCGGGACAGGGTTACTGGGTGGCTACACCTTC; CDR3aa: CASRSGTGLLGGYTF
v_gene: TRBV4-1; j_gene: TRBJ1-3; d_gene: TRBD1; abundance: .; CDR3nt: TGCGCCAGCAGCCCAGGGGACAGGGCGAAAAGCAGAAACACCATATATTTT; CDR3aa: CASSPGDRAKSRNTIYF
v_gene: TRBV7-2; j_gene: TRBJ2-5; d_gene: TRBD2; abundance: .; CDR3nt: TGTGCCAGCAGCCGACCCGGGGGGACTCAAGAGACCCAGTACTTC; CDR3aa: CASSRPGGTQETQYF
v_gene: TRBV15; j_gene: TRBJ2-6; d_gene: .; abundance: .; CDR3nt: TGTGCCACCAGCAGCGACTCCTCTGGGGCCAACGTCCTGACTTTC; CDR3aa: CATSSDSSGANVLTF
v_gene: TRBV11-2; j_gene: TRBJ1-3; d_gene: TRBD1; abundance: .; CDR3nt: TGTGCCAGCAGCCCCGACAGGGTAGAAAACACCATATATTTT; CDR3aa: CASSPDRVENTIYF
v_gene: TRBV5-1; j_gene: TRBJ1-1; d_gene: .; abundance: .; CDR3nt: TGCGCCAGCAGCTTGGTTGGGGGCAGACAAAACACTGAAGCTTTCTTT; CDR3aa: CASSLVGGRQNTEAFF
v_gene: TRBV4-3; j_gene: TRBJ2-3; d_gene: TRBD1; abundance: .; CDR3nt: TGCGCCAGCAGCCAAGCAAGGGACAGGGGGCAGTATTTT; CDR3aa: CASSQARDRGQYF
v_gene: TRBV5-4; j_gene: TRBJ2-7; d_gene: .; abundance: .; CDR3nt: TGTGCCAGCAGCGATACAGGGTCTCAAACTCCTGGTGGCTACGAGCAGTACTTC; CDR3aa: CASSDTGSQTPGGYEQYF
v_gene: TRBV6-1; j_gene: TRBJ1-1; d_gene: .; abundance: once; CDR3nt: TGTGCCAGCAGTTGGGACACCTTGAACACTGAAGCTTTCTTT; CDR3aa: CASSWDTLNTEAFF
v_gene: TRBV27; j_gene: TRBJ2-1; d_gene: .; abundance: .; CDR3nt: TGTGCCAGCAGTTTAGGGGGGTATGTTTACAATGAGCAGTTCTTC; CDR3aa: CASSLGGYVYNEQFF
v_gene: TRBV6-5; j_gene: TRBJ2-5; d_gene: .; abundance: .; CDR3nt: TGTGCCAGCAGTCGCACTAGCCAAGAGACCCAGTACTTC; CDR3aa: CASSRTSQETQYF
v_gene: TRBV30; j_gene: TRBJ2-1; d_gene: TRBD2; abundance: .; CDR3nt: TGTGCCTGGGCGGGCGGGGGGCTGAATGAGCAGTTCTTC; CDR3aa: CAWAGGGLNEQFF
v_gene: TRBV9; j_gene: TRBJ1-2; d_gene: TRBD1; abundance: .; CDR3nt: TGTGCCAGCAGCGGAGGGGGCGTTGGGGGCCGAAACTATGGCTACACCTTC; CDR3aa: CASSGGGVGGRNYGYTF
v_gene: TRBV6-5; j_gene: TRBJ1-5; d_gene: .; abundance: .; CDR3nt: TGTGCCAGCAGTTACAGAACAGGGAATCAGCCCCAGCATTTT; CDR3aa: CASSYRTGNQPQHF
v_gene: TRBV10-2; j_gene: TRBJ2-5; d_gene: TRBD2; abundance: once; CDR3nt: TGCGCCAGCGGGTCTAGCGGGACCCAAGAGACCCAGTACTTC; CDR3aa: CASGSSGTQETQYF
v_gene: TRBV9; j_gene: TRBJ2-3; d_gene: .; abundance: once; CDR3nt: TGTGCCAGCAGCGTAGCCGGAACTAGCACAGATACGCAGTATTTT; CDR3aa: CASSVAGTSTDTQYF
v_gene: TRBV29-1; j_gene: TRBJ2-6; d_gene: .; abundance: .; CDR3nt: TGCAGCGTTGCCCGGGCTGGGGCCAACGTCCTGACTTTC; CDR3aa: CSVARAGANVLTF
v_gene: TRBV6-6; j_gene: TRBJ2-2; d_gene: .; abundance: .; CDR3nt: TGTGCCAGCAGTTGGGGGGCGGGAGCCGGGGAGCTGTTTTTT; CDR3aa: CASSWGAGAGELFF
v_gene: TRBV6-5; j_gene: TRBJ2-5; d_gene: .; abundance: .; CDR3nt: TGTGCCAGCAGTTACAATGGGCCGCAAGAGACCCAGTACTTC; CDR3aa: CASSYNGPQETQYF
v_gene: TRBV5-1; j_gene: TRBJ2-2; d_gene: TRBD2; abundance: .; CDR3nt: TGCGCCAGCACCCCGGGACTAGCTAAATCCGGGGAGCTGTTTTTT; CDR3aa: CASTPGLAKSGELFF
v_gene: TRBV5-4; j_gene: TRBJ1-2; d_gene: .; abundance: .; CDR3nt: TGTGCCAGCAGCTTGGCGGGGAGCTACTATGGCTACACCTTC; CDR3aa: CASSLAGSYYGYTF
v_gene: TRBV7-2; j_gene: TRBJ1-3; d_gene: .; abundance: .; CDR3nt: TGTGCCAGCAGCAAGCAGTCGAGGGGAACTGGAAACACCATATATTTT; CDR3aa: CASSKQSRGTGNTIYF
v_gene: TRBV9; j_gene: TRBJ2-5; d_gene: .; abundance: .; CDR3nt: TGTGCCAGCAGCGTAACTAGTAGGTCCGAGACCCAGTACTTC; CDR3aa: CASSVTSRSETQYF
v_gene: TRBV19; j_gene: TRBJ2-5; d_gene: .; abundance: .; CDR3nt: TGTGCCAGTAGTCCTTGGGCAGGGGTTTTCCAAGAGACCCAGTACTTC; CDR3aa: CASSPWAGVFQETQYF
v_gene: TRBV27; j_gene: TRBJ2-7; d_gene: TRBD1; abundance: once; CDR3nt: TGTGCCAGCAGTTTATGTCGGGACAGGGGAAACGAGCAGTACTTC; CDR3aa: CASSLCRDRGNEQYF
v_gene: TRBV7-6; j_gene: TRBJ1-4; d_gene: .; abundance: .; CDR3nt: TGTGCCAGCAGCTCCTCTCAGGGCGCCTTCTGGGAAACTAATGAAAAACTGTTTTTT; CDR3aa: CASSSSQGAFWETNEKLFF
v_gene: TRBV7-8; j_gene: TRBJ2-7; d_gene: TRBD1; abundance: .; CDR3nt: TGTGCCAGCCGGACAGGGGGTACTAATCACGAGCAGTACTTC; CDR3aa: CASRTGGTNHEQYF
v_gene: TRBV30; j_gene: TRBJ1-1; d_gene: TRBD1; abundance: .; CDR3nt: TGTGCCTGGAGTGAAACAGGGGTGAACACTGAAGCTTTCTTT; CDR3aa: CAWSETGVNTEAFF
v_gene: TRBV7-3; j_gene: TRBJ1-5; d_gene: .; abundance: once; CDR3nt: TGTGCCAGCAGCTTGTCAGGGCCCTCTTCCCAGCATTTT; CDR3aa: CASSLSGPSSQHF
v_gene: TRBV5-1; j_gene: TRBJ2-3; d_gene: .; abundance: .; CDR3nt: TGCGCCAGCAGCTTGAACAGGGCTTGGTTAGATACGCAGTATTTT; CDR3aa: CASSLNRAWLDTQYF
v_gene: TRBV4-3; j_gene: TRBJ2-1; d_gene: TRBD2; abundance: .; CDR3nt: TGCGCCAGCAGCCAGCTAGCGGGGGGATCCAATGAGCAGTTCTTC; CDR3aa: CASSQLAGGSNEQFF
v_gene: TRBV7-6; j_gene: TRBJ1-2; d_gene: .; abundance: .; CDR3nt: TGTGCCAGCAGCTTACTCGGAAGTGGTGGCTACACCTTC; CDR3aa: CASSLLGSGGYTF
v_gene: TRBV4-3; j_gene: TRBJ1-6; d_gene: TRBD1; abundance: .; CDR3nt: TGCGCCAGCAGCCAACGGGGACAGGGCATTTCGAATTCACCCCTCCACTTT; CDR3aa: CASSQRGQGISNSPLHF
v_gene: TRBV5-4; j_gene: TRBJ2-2; d_gene: .; abundance: .; CDR3nt: TGTGCCAGCAGCCTTGGACCGAACACCGGGGAGCTGTTTTTT; CDR3aa: CASSLGPNTGELFF
v_gene: TRBV7-9; j_gene: TRBJ1-4; d_gene: TRBD1; abundance: .; CDR3nt: TGTGCCAGCAGCTTAAACAGGGGTAATGAAAAACTGTTTTTT; CDR3aa: CASSLNRGNEKLFF
v_gene: TRBV5-6; j_gene: TRBJ2-7; d_gene: .; abundance: .; CDR3nt: TGTGCCAGCAGCTTTTGGCGGGATTCCTACGAGCAGTACTTC; CDR3aa: CASSFWRDSYEQYF
v_gene: TRBV2; j_gene: TRBJ1-4; d_gene: .; abundance: few; CDR3nt: TGTGCCAGCAGTGGTCGGGGAAAACTGTTTTTT; CDR3aa: CASSGRGKLFF
v_gene: TRBV14; j_gene: TRBJ2-7; d_gene: .; abundance: .; CDR3nt: TGTGCCAGCAGCCGGCGAACAGGGACCTACGAGCAGTACTTC; CDR3aa: CASSRRTGTYEQYF
v_gene: TRBV5-1; j_gene: TRBJ1-2; d_gene: .; abundance: .; CDR3nt: TGCGCCAGCAGCTTGGATGGTAACTATGGCTACACCTTC; CDR3aa: CASSLDGNYGYTF
v_gene: TRBV7-2; j_gene: TRBJ2-1; d_gene: TRBD2; abundance: .; CDR3nt: TGTGCCAGCAGCTTAGATTCTAGCGGGGGCTACAATGAGCAGTTCTTC; CDR3aa: CASSLDSSGGYNEQFF
v_gene: TRBV5-8; j_gene: TRBJ2-3; d_gene: TRBD1; abundance: .; CDR3nt: TGTGCCAGCAGCGGACAGGGGGCCCTCACAGATACGCAGTATTTT; CDR3aa: CASSGQGALTDTQYF